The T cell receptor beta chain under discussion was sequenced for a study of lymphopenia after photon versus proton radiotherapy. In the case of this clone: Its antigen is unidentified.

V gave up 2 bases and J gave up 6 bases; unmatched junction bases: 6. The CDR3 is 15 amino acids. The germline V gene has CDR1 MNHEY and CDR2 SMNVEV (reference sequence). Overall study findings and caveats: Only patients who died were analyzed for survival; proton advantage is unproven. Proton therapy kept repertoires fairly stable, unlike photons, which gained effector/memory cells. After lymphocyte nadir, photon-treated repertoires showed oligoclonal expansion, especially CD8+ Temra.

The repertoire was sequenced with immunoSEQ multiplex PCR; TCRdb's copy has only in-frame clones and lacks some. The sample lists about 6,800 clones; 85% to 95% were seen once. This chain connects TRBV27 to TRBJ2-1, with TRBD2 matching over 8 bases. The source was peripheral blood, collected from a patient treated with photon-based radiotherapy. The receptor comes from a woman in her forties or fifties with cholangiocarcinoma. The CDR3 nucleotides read TGTGCCAGCAGTTTAAGGGGACTAGTGGTCAATGAGCAGTTCTTC. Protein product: CASSLRGLVVNEQFF.